The clone carrying this TCR beta chain came up many times. The antigen remains unidentified. Libraries of TCR beta came from iRepertoire HTBI primers plus Arm-PCR of CDR3 regions. Study processing details: Samples jointly harbored 60 to 65 TRBV and about 15 TRBJ segments. TCRdb re-derived calls from the multiplex PCR reads in MiXCR, one entry per CDR3 protein. These V and J calls derive from TCRdb rather than the authors' analysis. The sample has around 460,000 distinct CDR3 sequences; 20% to 25% are singletons. This entry is derived from a study of regulatory T cells in long-lasting Graves disease. General study findings and limits: The number of shared public clonotypes was higher in persistent patients (under 3,000) than new patients (more than 850). Lower TCR diversity characterized persistent Graves' patients relative to newly diagnosed patients. The researchers studied only peripheral blood, not thyroid tissue.

Time point given: persistent/refractory GD, antithyroid drugs over 5 years with positive TRAb. From RNA extracted from PBMCs, the TCR library was made. This receptor was taken from a female donor with Graves disease. The sequenced sample was peripheral blood mononuclear cells (PBMCs), obtained when the disease was refractory, from a patient treated with antithyroid drugs.

The CDR3 coding sequence is TGTGCCAGCAGCTCCGGAACAGGGAGCGGCTACACCTTC. Residues: CASSSGTGSGYTF. The V call is TRBV7-2, the J call TRBJ1-2; possibly TRBD1 for D (6 bases). V lost 4 bases and J lost 8, with 14 bases in between. Germline loops: CDR1 SGHTA, CDR2 FQGNSA. This CDR3 is built from 13 residues.